This record looks at one T cell receptor (beta chain) sequence and its context. The source of the sample is a study of blood T cell repertoires in COVID-19. The protocol was immunoSEQ multiplex PCR, while the TCRdb copy is restricted to in-frame clones and leaves out a portion. The sample gives 50,000 to 65,000 clones, about 82% of which show up once; less than 6.5% is in the top ten. The CDR3 runs to 15 residues. Trimming took off 0 bases at V and 3 bases at J, with 9 bases between the two ends. Germline CDR1 and CDR2: SGDLS and YYNGEE. J is TRBJ2-2 and V is TRBV9; tentatively, D is TRBD2 (5 bases). The sample taken for sequencing was peripheral blood. The receptor comes from a man in his 70s with acute or convalescent COVID-19. Here the CDR3 DNA reads TGTGCCAGCAGCGTAGGGTTTAGCGACACCGGGGAGCTGTTTTTT. Amino acid sequence: CASSVGFSDTGELFF.